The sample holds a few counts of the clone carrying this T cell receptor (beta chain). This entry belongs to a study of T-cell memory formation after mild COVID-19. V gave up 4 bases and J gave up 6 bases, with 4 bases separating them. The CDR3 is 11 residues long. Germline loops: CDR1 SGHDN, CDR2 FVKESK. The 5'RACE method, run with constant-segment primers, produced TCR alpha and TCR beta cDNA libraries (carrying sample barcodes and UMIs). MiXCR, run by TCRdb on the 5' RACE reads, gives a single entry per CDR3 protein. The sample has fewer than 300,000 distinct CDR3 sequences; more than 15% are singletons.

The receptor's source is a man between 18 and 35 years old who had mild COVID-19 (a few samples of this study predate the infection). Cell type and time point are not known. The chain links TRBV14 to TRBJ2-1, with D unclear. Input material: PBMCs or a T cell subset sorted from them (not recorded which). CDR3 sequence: CASSRLNEQFF. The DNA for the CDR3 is TGTGCCAGCAGCCGTCTCAATGAGCAGTTCTTC.